This is a list of T cell receptor beta chains from one sample in a study of blood T cell repertoires in COVID-19. Generated by immunoSEQ multiplex PCR, the TCRdb table keeps only in-frame clones and is missing some. Of hundreds of thousands of clones in the sample, around nine tenths were seen once. Sequencing used PBMCs or T cells enriched from blood (not recorded which). These receptors originate from a woman younger than 30 with acute COVID-19. Both conserved end residues are part of each CDR3. Fields, in order: J gene, V gene, CDR3 protein.

>TRBJ2-1|TRBV3-1/TRBV3-2
CASSQAETGGNEQFF
>TRBJ1-4|TRBV28
CASTFFPGFSEKLFF
>TRBJ2-5|TRBV7-9
CASSSSGGKETQYF
>TRBJ1-5|TRBV19
CASSISRHNQPQHF
>TRBJ2-6|TRBV5-4
CASSGPGQVTSGANVLTF
>TRBJ1-5|TRBV5-1
CASRLLAVHQPQHF
>TRBJ2-2|TRBV4-2
CASSRLGLDDTGELFF
>TRBJ1-5|TRBV18
CASSPRTGNQPQHF
>TRBJ1-4|TRBV6-5
CASSPRQAEKLFF
>TRBJ1-4|TRBV5-1
CASSLGDLGKNEKLFF
>TRBJ2-1|TRBV7-2
CASSPWTSGLNEQFF
>TRBJ1-4|TRBV7-2
CASSSNPAGNNEKLFF
>TRBJ2-3|TRBV2
CASSPQGMSTDTQYF
>TRBJ1-1|TRBV30
CAWSAGMNTEAFF
>TRBJ1-4|TRBV14
CASSQKQATNEKLFF
>TRBJ2-1|TRBV7-2
CASTPSGQWANEQFF
>TRBJ1-1|TRBV6-5
CASSSPGGPAEAFF
>TRBJ2-7|TRBV2
CASRSRTLDEQYF
>TRBJ1-6|TRBV5-1
CASSLVDREDSPLHF
>TRBJ2-5|TRBV1
CTSSLFYVGGGYQETQYF
>TRBJ2-3|TRBV10-1
CASSDSGRSTDTQYF
>TRBJ2-5|TRBV27
CASSLLSGWETQYF
>TRBJ2-1|TRBV6-5
CASSTTSRDEQFF
>TRBJ2-1|TRBV10-1
CASSELTSGVNEQFF
>TRBJ1-4|TRBV28
CASSWAGDEKLFF
>TRBJ2-3|TRBV19
CASSILAGGTQYF
>TRBJ2-1|TRBV3-1/TRBV3-2
CASSLGLAGNMGEQFF
>TRBJ1-2|TRBV28
CASSRPVGTGVGYTF
>TRBJ2-1|TRBV9
CASSPRSGSGNEQFF
>TRBJ2-7|TRBV19
CASSTLAGVPYEQYF
>TRBJ1-5|TRBV6-5
CASSQAGNFGQPQHF
>TRBJ2-5|TRBV11-2
CASSLTGGEMRAQYF
>TRBJ2-3|TRBV18
CASSPANTDTQYF
>TRBJ2-2|TRBV5-1
CASSLAGRGDTGELFF
>TRBJ2-7|TRBV20-1
CSASIIQGATYEQYF
>TRBJ1-6|TRBV9
CASSPLGNSPLHF
>TRBJ1-6|TRBV28
CATLGRRDSPLHF
>TRBJ2-1|TRBV6-4
CASSPSPGTGENEQFF
>TRBJ2-7|TRBV6-4
CASSGGGLAAYYEQYF
>TRBJ2-1|TRBV5-4
CASSPGLEGNEQFF
>TRBJ2-7|TRBV19
CASSAMGQQDYEQYF
>TRBJ2-1|TRBV6-5
CASRYGTSGNNEQFF
>TRBJ2-5|TRBV11-2
CASSLTTAMETQYF
>TRBJ1-2|TRBV5-1
CASSLVGQGSYGYTF
>TRBJ2-7|TRBV7-2
CASSFKGQGLYEQYF
>TRBJ2-3|TRBV24-1
CATSRGTGYTDTQYF
>TRBJ2-2|TRBV13
CASTGTGGSRESTGELFF
>TRBJ2-7|TRBV5-6
CASSIGQFYEQYF
>TRBJ2-4|TRBV19
CASSTGQLAKNIQYF
>TRBJ1-2|TRBV2
CASSPTGINGYTF
>TRBJ1-4|TRBV3-1/TRBV3-2
CASSQSVRGQAGKLFF
>TRBJ2-7|TRBV19
CASSLLMGSGYEQYF
>TRBJ2-7|TRBV7-9
CASSLVSGRMYEQYF
>TRBJ2-1|TRBV3-1/TRBV3-2
CASSQDRRREADYNEQFF
>TRBJ2-5|TRBV7-6
CASSLSPNTNLGETQYF
>TRBJ2-5|TRBV7-8
CASSLNRQKTQYF
>TRBJ2-4|TRBV18
CASSSRESDIQYF
>TRBJ1-3|TRBV9
CASSPEGGRTGNTIYF
>TRBJ2-2|TRBV7-9
CASSFAVLAGPPGELFF
>TRBJ2-3|TRBV7-2
CASSFSFGPTTDTQYF